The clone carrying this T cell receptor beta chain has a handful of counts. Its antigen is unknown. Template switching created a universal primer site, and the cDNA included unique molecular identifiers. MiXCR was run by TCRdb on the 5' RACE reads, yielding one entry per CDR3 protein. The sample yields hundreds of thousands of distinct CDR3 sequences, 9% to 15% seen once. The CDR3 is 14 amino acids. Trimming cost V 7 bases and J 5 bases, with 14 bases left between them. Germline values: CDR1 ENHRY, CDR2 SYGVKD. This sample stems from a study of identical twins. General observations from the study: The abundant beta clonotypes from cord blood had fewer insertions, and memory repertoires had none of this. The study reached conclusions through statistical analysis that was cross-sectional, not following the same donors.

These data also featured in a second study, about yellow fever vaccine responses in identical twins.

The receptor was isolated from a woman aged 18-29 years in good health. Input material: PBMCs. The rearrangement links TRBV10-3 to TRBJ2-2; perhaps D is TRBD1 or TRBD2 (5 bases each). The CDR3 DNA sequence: TGTGCCATCATGTCCGGGACGGGAACCGGGGAGCTGTTTTTT. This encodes CAIMSGTGTGELFF.